Each of the 32 T cell receptor beta chains below was sequenced from the same sample in a study of blood T cells in healthy people across ages (dated by TCRdb to the mid-2010s). Libraries were constructed by 5' RACE. Sequencing relied on an Illumina HiSeq 2500. A second PCR of about 6 to 12 cycles was performed with a sample-barcoded 5' primer and a J-beta primer mix. TCRdb trimmed the raw reads at Q25, called clones with MiXCR and kept productive beta chains. All rows with the same CDR3 protein become a single entry with the most common DNA and genes. This sample comprises around 800,000 distinct CDR3 sequences, approximately 55% of them detected only once. About 42% of the sample belongs to the ten largest clones. Sequencing was performed on blood. These receptors came from a man older than 75 in good health.

For the CDR3, the DNA is TGTGCCAGCACCCAAGGACAGGGCTCGAACACTGAAGCTTTCTTT. The encoded protein is CASTQGQGSNTEAFF. The genes are TRBV9 and TRBJ1-1; 8 bases agree with TRBD1. J gave up 1 base and V 6 bases, and 8 bases lay outside the gene matches. The CDR3 is made up of 15 amino acids. Per the germline V gene, CDR1 is SGDLS and CDR2 is YYNGEE.

This clonotype has only a few counts. The rearrangement uses TRBV18 and TRBJ2-5; perhaps TRBD2 as D (6 bases). The V gene lost 6 bases and the J gene lost 4 bases, with 21 bases spanning the gap. The CDR3 has 16 residues. The germline gives CDR1 KGHSH, CDR2 LQKENI. CDR3 protein: CASSLEMSGVGETQYF. CDR3 DNA: TGTGCCAGCTCCCTCGAGATGTCGGGAGTAGGAGAGACCCAGTACTTC.

The V call is TRBV3-1, the J call TRBJ2-1; TRBD2 aligns across 9 bases. V lost 1 base to trimming and J lost 7 bases; unmatched junction nucleotides: 11. The CDR3 has 17 amino acids. The germline V gene has CDR1 LGHDT and CDR2 YNNKEL (reference sequence). The CDR3: CASSQVPEVAGVNEQFF. CDR3 in DNA: TGTGCCAGCAGCCAAGTACCGGAGGTAGCGGGAGTTAATGAGCAGTTCTTC.

The chain joins TRBV7-2 to TRBJ2-1; D is unclear. CDR3 size: 13 residues. Germline loops: CDR1 SGHTA, CDR2 FQGNSA. Trimming cost V 3 bases and J 5 bases, with 8 bases left between them. The CDR3: CASSFRVDNEQFF. CDR3 DNA: TGTGCCAGCAGCTTCCGCGTTGACAATGAGCAGTTCTTC.

This clonotype was observed a few times. This sequence joins TRBV24-1 and TRBJ2-1; 9 positions agree with TRBD1. Germline lookup yields CDR1 KGHDR and CDR2 SFDVKD. The CDR3 extends over 15 amino acids. Germline trimming cut 3 bases from V and 4 bases from J; bases unmatched to any gene: 3. CDR3 in amino acids: CATSDDGTGYNEQFF. DNA for the CDR3: TGTGCCACCAGTGATGATGGGACAGGGTACAATGAGCAGTTCTTC.

A few counts support this clonotype. This chain connects TRBV2 to TRBJ2-1; 10 bases align to TRBD2. The J segment lost 7 bases and the V segment lost 9 bases, leaving 9 bases of the junction unmatched. The CDR3 extends over 14 amino acids. The germline CDR1 and CDR2 sequences are SNHLY and FYNNEI. The CDR3 region is CASKGLAEGNEQFF. The CDR3 DNA reads as TGTGCCAGTAAAGGACTAGCGGAGGGGAATGAGCAGTTCTTC.

This clonotype was observed a handful of times. The V and J genes are TRBV10-3 and TRBJ2-3; D tentatively reads TRBD1 or TRBD2 (6 bases each). The V gene lost 4 bases and the J gene lost 5 bases, with 13 bases spanning the gap. This CDR3 contains 14 residues. Per germline, CDR1 ENHRY and CDR2 SYGVKD. The CDR3 region is CAISVGGSGDTQYF. CDR3 in DNA: TGTGCCATCAGTGTGGGGGGCTCGGGAGATACGCAGTATTTT.

The rearrangement joins TRBV10-2 to TRBJ2-7; possibly TRBD2 for D (6 bases). The DNA end favors TRBJ2-5, so the J call may be wrong. Looked up from germline, CDR1 is WSHSY and CDR2 is SAAADI. The CDR3 is 13 amino acids. The CDR3 is CASQAGLGWTQYF. DNA for the CDR3: TGCGCCAGCCAAGCGGGTCTAGGATGGACCCAGTACTTC.

This clonotype has a handful of counts. The V gene is TRBV20-1, the J gene TRBJ2-4, with 11 bases identical to TRBD1. The germline V gene has CDR1 DFQATT and CDR2 SNEGSKA (reference sequence). This CDR3 comprises 15 residues. V shed 5 bases and J 2 bases; nucleotides not matched to a gene: 5. The CDR3 loop reads CSALGQGATKNIQYF. CDR3 nucleotides: TGCAGTGCTCTCGGACAGGGGGCTACCAAAAACATTCAGTACTTC.

This chain connects TRBV20-1 to TRBJ1-1; D gene unclear. CDR1 and CDR2 (germline): DFQATT, SNEGSKA (reference sequence). Trimming removed 2 bases from V and 1 base from J, with 8 bases in between. This CDR3 contains 13 residues. CDR3 coding DNA: TGCAGTGCTAGAACCGACAAGAACACTGAAGCTTTCTTT. This translates into CSARTDKNTEAFF.

This sequence joins TRBV10-1 and TRBJ2-4, with D perhaps assigned TRBD1 or TRBD2 (5 bases each). The J call may not be correct, given that the DNA end is closer to TRBJ2-7. Germline CDR1 reads WNHNN; CDR2 reads SYGVQD (reference sequence). This CDR3 contains 12 residues. CDR3 DNA sequence: TGCGCCAGCGGGGCAGGGACCCGCGAGCAGTACTTC. This sequence encodes CASGAGTREQYF.

The rearrangement links TRBV7-8 to TRBJ2-1, with 10 nucleotides matching TRBD2. Germline V lookup: CDR1 SGHVS, CDR2 FQNEAQ. This CDR3 contains 19 residues. V was pared by 4 bases and J by 0 bases, with 12 bases of the junction left unmatched. CDR3 residues: CASSSPGLAVGASYNEQFF. The CDR3, as DNA: TGTGCCAGCAGCTCACCCGGACTAGCGGTCGGGGCCTCCTACAATGAGCAGTTCTTC.

The genes are TRBV6-5 and TRBJ1-2; 8 nucleotides line up with TRBD1. With 5 bases clipped from V and 1 base from J, the junction kept 6 bases outside the gene matches. This CDR3 comprises 15 residues. Germline loops: CDR1 MNHEY, CDR2 SVGAGI. The CDR3 reads CASSPRTGNNYGYTF. The CDR3 DNA is TGTGCCAGCAGTCCCAGGACAGGGAATAACTATGGCTACACCTTC.

The chain is built from TRBV5-1 and TRBJ2-1; TRBD2 matches at 7 bases. The CDR3 runs to 17 residues. The germline V gene encodes CDR1 SGHRS and CDR2 YFSETQ. V lost 0 bases and J lost 8; bases outside the gene matches: 14. The CDR3 sequence is CASSLAGSGALGDEQFF. The CDR3 nucleotides read TGCGCCAGCAGCTTGGCAGGAAGCGGGGCGTTAGGGGATGAGCAGTTCTTC. The entire variable domain, with the rest obtained from reference TRBV5-1 and TRBJ2-1, is as follows: KAGVTQTPRYLIKTRGQQVTLSCSPISGHRSVSWYQQTPGQGLQFLFEYFSETQRNKGNFPGRFSGRQFSNSRSEMNVSTLELGDSALYLCASSLAGSGALGDEQFFGPGTRLTVL.

The chain has TRBV25-1 and TRBJ1-5, with D maybe TRBD1 (5 bases). Germline assignment: CDR1 MGHDK and CDR2 SYGVNS. Trimming took 3 bases from V and 3 from J, leaving 12 bases between them. The CDR3 runs 15 residues. CDR3 in amino acids: CASSDPDSTNQPQHF. The DNA of the CDR3 is TGTGCCAGCAGTGACCCTGACAGTACCAATCAGCCCCAGCATTTT.

This clonotype was seen a few times. The chain has TRBV3-1 and TRBJ2-7, with TRBD2 matching over 11 bases. The germline V gene encodes CDR1 LGHDT and CDR2 YNNKEL (reference sequence). The CDR3 runs to 15 residues. Trimming removed 2 bases from V and 2 bases from J; junction bases left unmatched: 2. The chain's CDR3 is CASSQRSGRAYEQYF. The DNA for the CDR3 is TGTGCCAGCAGCCAACGTAGCGGGAGGGCCTACGAGCAGTACTTC.

The J gene is TRBJ1-4, the V gene TRBV15, with D hard to call. From germline, CDR1 is LNHNV and CDR2 YYDKDF (reference sequence). The V and J ends lost 0 bases and 0 bases respectively, with 14 bases between them. The CDR3 consists of 18 residues. Written as DNA, the CDR3 is TGTGCCACCAGCAGAGATTGCAGGCGTTCGGCAACTAATGAAAAACTGTTTTTT. It codes for CATSRDCRRSATNEKLFF.

V usage is TRBV6-5 and J usage is TRBJ2-5; the D gene is possibly TRBD2 (6 bases). Near its end, the DNA agrees better with TRBJ2-7, so the J call may be wrong. Per germline, CDR1 MNHEY and CDR2 SVGAGI. The CDR3 contains 13 residues. CDR3 in DNA: TGTGCCAGCAGTTACGCCGCTAGCGCCGAGCAGTACTTC. It specifies CASSYAASAEQYF.

This clonotype was seen only a few times. The CDR3 bases are TGCAGTGCCCCCCCCGACAGGATATACAATGAGCAGTTCTTC. Its protein is CSAPPDRIYNEQFF. The chain uses TRBV20-1 and TRBJ2-1; D is perhaps TRBD1 (6 bases). The CDR3 sequence is 14 residues long. V was trimmed by 6 bases and J by 4 bases, leaving 16 bases between them. Looked up from germline, CDR1 is DFQATT and CDR2 is SNEGSKA (reference sequence).

V gene TRBV7-9 combines with J gene TRBJ1-1; TRBD1 aligns across 7 bases. The V segment lost 3 bases and the J segment 6 bases; nucleotides outside the gene matches: 10. The CDR3 has 15 amino acids. CDR1 SEHNR and CDR2 FQNEAQ come from the germline V gene (reference sequence). The CDR3: CASSFGFSGTAEAFF. The CDR3 coding sequence is TGTGCCAGCAGCTTCGGATTTTCCGGGACAGCTGAAGCTTTCTTT.

The chain joins TRBV9 to TRBJ1-2; 9 bases map to TRBD1. Trimming removed 2 bases from V and 4 bases from J; junction bases left unmatched: 9. Germline loops: CDR1 SGDLS, CDR2 YYNGEE. The CDR3 runs 16 residues. CDR3 sequence (DNA): TGTGCCAGCAGCGTGGGACAGGGCAGGTCCGGCTATGGCTACACCTTC. Residues: CASSVGQGRSGYGYTF.

CDR3 sequence: CASSLDLWNEQFF. As DNA, the CDR3 is TGTGCCAGCAGCTTAGATTTGTGGAATGAGCAGTTCTTC. The gene calls are TRBV7-2 and TRBJ2-1; D unresolved. The CDR3 contains 13 residues. Germline lookup yields CDR1 SGHTA and CDR2 FQGNSA. V was pared by 1 base and J by 7 bases, with 8 bases between.

The V call is TRBV28, the J call TRBJ2-3, with 7 nucleotides matching TRBD2. The trim removed 4 bases at V and 0 bases at J, leaving 4 bases unmatched. The germline V gene has CDR1 MDHEN and CDR2 SYDVKM. The CDR3 consists of 15 residues. CDR3 region: CASSSQTSSTDTQYF. As DNA, the CDR3 is TGTGCCAGCAGTTCCCAGACTAGCAGCACAGATACGCAGTATTTT. Variable domain in full (rest from reference TRBV28 and TRBJ2-3): DVKVTQSSRYLVKRTGEKVFLECVQDMDHENMFWYRQDPGLGLRLIYFSYDVKMKEKGDIPEGYSVSREKKERFSLILESASTNQTSMYLCASSSQTSSTDTQYFGPGTRLTVL.

The chain joins TRBV7-2 to TRBJ2-4; maybe TRBD1 (6 bases). The last part of the DNA fits TRBJ2-7 better; the J call may be wrong. Germline-derived CDR1 and CDR2 are SGHTA and FQGNSA. There are 14 residues in the CDR3. CDR3 DNA: TGTGCCAGCAGCTTATTGGACAGCCGGAACGAGCAGTACTTC. It yields the protein CASSLLDSRNEQYF.

A few counts support this clonotype. The CDR3 sequence is CSVSGGMGSYEQYF. CDR3 nucleotide sequence: TGCAGCGTTTCCGGGGGGATGGGCTCCTACGAGCAGTACTTC. This chain joins TRBV29-1 and TRBJ2-7, with 7 bases aligning to TRBD2. This CDR3 region has 14 residues. Germline-derived CDR1 and CDR2 are SQVTM and ANQGSEA. With V trimmed by 5 bases and J by 0 bases, 7 bases remained unmatched.

In its sample, this clonotype was seen a few times. The genes are TRBV12-3 or TRBV12-4 and TRBJ2-1, with D tentatively TRBD1 (6 bases). V was trimmed by 3 bases and J by 5 bases, leaving 17 bases between them. This CDR3 is 16 amino acids long. Here the CDR3 DNA reads TGTGCCAGCAGTTTTTATACAGGGACGGGAAACAATGAGCAGTTCTTC. Protein product: CASSFYTGTGNNEQFF.

This clonotype was observed once. The gene calls are TRBV29-1 and TRBJ1-1, with 9 positions matching TRBD1. V lost 3 bases and J lost 6; bases outside the gene matches: 14. This CDR3 contains 16 residues. Germline assignment: CDR1 SQVTM and CDR2 ANQGSEA. The CDR3 DNA follows: TGCAGCGTTGAGGGGGGACCGGGACAGGGAAACGCTGAAGCTTTCTTT. Amino acid sequence: CSVEGGPGQGNAEAFF.

V gene TRBV27 combines with J gene TRBJ2-3, with D possibly matching TRBD1 (5 bases). The length of the CDR3 is 14 residues. Per germline, CDR1 MNHEY and CDR2 SMNVEV (reference sequence). Trimming took 3 bases from V and 4 from J, leaving 11 bases between them. CDR3 sequence: CASSLQGSSDTQYF. The CDR3 DNA follows: TGTGCCAGCAGTTTGCAGGGTTCCTCAGATACGCAGTATTTT.

The chain couples TRBV20-1 to TRBJ2-1, with TRBD2 matching over 10 bases. The CDR3 consists of 14 residues. CDR1 is DFQATT and CDR2 is SNEGSKA in the germline V gene (reference sequence). Unmatched junction bases numbered 8, after V lost 6 bases and J lost 6 bases. The CDR3 protein is CSADLAGVPNEQFF. CDR3 coding DNA: TGCAGTGCGGACCTAGCGGGAGTTCCCAATGAGCAGTTCTTC.

This chain connects TRBV6-5 to TRBJ1-6; unclear D gene. CDR3 size: 12 residues. V was pared by 5 bases and J by 12 bases, with 11 bases between. Germline V CDR1 and CDR2: MNHEY, SVGAGI. CDR3 region: CASSPPVGPLHF. Here the CDR3 DNA reads TGTGCCAGCAGTCCCCCCGTTGGACCCCTCCACTTT.

The chain has TRBV29-1 and TRBJ2-7, with D perhaps matching TRBD2 (5 bases). V shed 3 bases and J shed 0 bases, with 9 bases lying between them. CDR3 length: 13 amino acids. Germline V lookup: CDR1 SQVTM, CDR2 ANQGSEA. CDR3 in DNA: TGCAGCGTTGATGATGGGAGCTCCTACGAGCAGTACTTC. This translates into CSVDDGSSYEQYF.

This clonotype was detected ten times or more. This chain joins TRBV9 and TRBJ1-2; 8 nucleotides agree with TRBD1. Looked up from germline, CDR1 is SGDLS and CDR2 is YYNGEE. The CDR3 contains 14 residues. Trimming took 0 bases from V and 8 from J; bases not matched to a gene: 6. In DNA, the CDR3 is TGTGCCAGCAGCGTAGTGGACAGGGATGAGGGCTACACCTTC. Amino acids: CASSVVDRDEGYTF.